The 31 T cell receptor beta chains in this list originate from one sample, sequenced in a study of cytomegalovirus exposure and HLA in healthy donors. It was with 60 Vbeta and 13 Jbeta primers that the PCR ran. Here immunoSEQ multiplex PCR was the method, and the copy in TCRdb shows in-frame clones only, minus some. The sample has about 130,000 clones, 75% to 85% seen once. Material for sequencing was PBMCs. These receptors all come from a male donor in good health and CMV-seronegative.

J is TRBJ1-2 and V is TRBV30; D is ambiguous. Germline values: CDR1 GTSNPN, CDR2 SVGIG (reference sequence). CDR3 size: 17 residues. The germline V and J ends were trimmed by 4 bases and 2 bases, with 23 bases remaining between them. The DNA for the CDR3 is TGTGCCTGGACTAGCCTTCATTTGATTCGGCACAACTATGGCTACACCTTC. This gives the protein CAWTSLHLIRHNYGYTF.

This clone has a handful of counts. The chain recombines TRBV28 with TRBJ2-1; 12 bases agree with TRBD1. The CDR3 length is 15 residues. J was trimmed by 10 bases and V by 3 bases; bases with no gene match: 7. Germline assignment: CDR1 MDHEN and CDR2 SYDVKM. Here the CDR3 reads CASSFRDRGLREQFF. The CDR3 nucleotides are TGTGCCAGCAGTTTCCGGGACAGGGGGCTACGGGAGCAGTTCTTC. Filled out from reference TRBV28 and TRBJ2-1, the complete variable domain reads DVKVTQSSRYLVKRTGEKVFLECVQDMDHENMFWYRQDPGLGLRLIYFSYDVKMKEKGDIPEGYSVSREKKERFSLILESASTNQTSMYLCASSFRDRGLREQFFGPGTRLTVL.

The rearrangement links TRBV21-1 to TRBJ2-2; the table's D call, TRBD2, was not checked against the DNA. TRBV21-1 is flagged as a pseudogene. This CDR3 has 21 amino acids. CDR3 nucleotide sequence: TGTGCCAGCCGCCACCCCGCTAGCGGGGGGGTTTTCCTCCGAGGTACCGGGGAGCTGTTTTTT. This codes for CASRHPASGGVFLRGTGELFF.

The chain couples TRBV19 to TRBJ2-2, with D possibly matching TRBD1 (6 bases). Trimming removed 5 bases from V and 1 base from J, with 14 bases in between. The CDR3 spans 16 residues. Germline CDR1 reads LNHDA; CDR2 reads SQIVND (reference sequence). In DNA form, the CDR3 reads TGTGCCAGTAGTCAAACTCCGGGACAGAACACCGGGGAGCTGTTTTTT. Translating gives CASSQTPGQNTGELFF.

On this clone itself: The same CDR3 also results from other DNA sequences found in this sample. The V and J genes are TRBV7-9 and TRBJ2-5; 9 bases map to TRBD1. V trimming: 5 bases; J trimming: 4 bases; junction bases outside the gene matches: 5. The germline V gene has CDR1 SEHNR and CDR2 FQNEAQ (reference sequence). CDR3 size: 14 residues. This CDR3 reads CASSATGGGETQYF. In nucleotides, the CDR3 is TGTGCCAGCAGCGCGACAGGGGGTGGAGAGACCCAGTACTTC.

This clone was seen a few times. This chain connects TRBV30 to TRBJ1-1, with 7 bases fitting TRBD1. The CDR3 contains 16 residues. After removal of 4 bases from V and 2 bases from J, the junction contained 13 bases not matched to a gene. Germline CDR1 GTSNPN, CDR2 SVGIG (reference sequence). CDR3 residues: CAWNSLRQGPNTEAFF. As DNA, the CDR3 is TGTGCCTGGAACTCTCTAAGACAGGGACCTAACACTGAAGCTTTCTTT.

Only a few counts were recorded for this clone. Additional DNA sequences in this sample encode the identical CDR3. The genes are TRBV7-2 and TRBJ2-3, with TRBD2 matching 8 bases. Germline V gives CDR1 SGHTA, CDR2 FQGNSA. This CDR3 comprises 15 residues. V trimming: 4 bases; J trimming: 1 base; junction bases outside the gene matches: 4. The CDR3 protein is CASSSGTSGTDTQYF. The CDR3 nucleotides are TGTGCCAGCAGCTCCGGGACTAGTGGCACAGATACGCAGTATTTT. The complete variable domain, with remaining parts taken from reference TRBV7-2 and TRBJ2-3, reads GAGVSQSPSNKVTEKGKDVELRCDPISGHTALYWYRQSLGQGLEFLIYFQGNSAPDKSGLPSDRFSAERTGGSVSTLTIQRTQQEDSAVYLCASSSGTSGTDTQYFGPGTRLTVL.

This chain joins TRBV19 and TRBJ2-1; D is unresolved. Trimming left V 9 bases short and J 9 bases short, with 18 bases between. CDR1 and CDR2 from the germline V gene are LNHDA and SQIVND (reference sequence). This CDR3 is 13 amino acids long. CDR3 region: CASRLKASGEQFF. CDR3 coding DNA: TGTGCCAGCCGATTAAAGGCTTCGGGTGAGCAGTTCTTC.

The chain links TRBV27 to TRBJ2-7, with 9 bases aligning to TRBD1. CDR1 is MNHEY, CDR2 SMNVEV, per germline (reference sequence). Trimming at V came to 1 base and at J to 4 bases, leaving 8 bases not matched to a gene. The length of the CDR3 is 16 residues. The chain's CDR3 is CASSLFPLDRGYEQYF. In nucleotides, the CDR3 is TGTGCCAGCAGTTTATTTCCTTTGGACAGGGGATACGAGCAGTACTTC.

The chain joins TRBV9 to TRBJ2-3; 14 bases align to TRBD2. CDR1 SGDLS and CDR2 YYNGEE come from the germline V gene. V shed 3 bases, J shed 6 bases, and the junction held 9 bases outside the gene matches. This CDR3 spans 17 amino acids. This CDR3 reads CASSGRLAGGPGDTQYF. The CDR3 DNA is TGTGCCAGCAGCGGCCGACTAGCGGGAGGGCCTGGGGATACGCAGTATTTT.

The chain has TRBV28 and TRBJ1-4, with D perhaps TRBD1 (5 bases). The CDR3 consists of 15 residues. Between the trimmed V and J ends, which lost 2 bases and 2 bases, there was a span of 9 bases. CDR1 is MDHEN and CDR2 is SYDVKM in the germline V gene. The chain's CDR3 is CASSLRGWTNEKLFF. As DNA, the CDR3 is TGTGCCAGCAGTTTAAGGGGTTGGACTAATGAAAAACTGTTTTTT.

The chain joins TRBV4-3 to TRBJ2-5; 9 nucleotides match TRBD2. The germline V gene encodes CDR1 LGHNA and CDR2 YSLEER. The CDR3 loop spans 13 amino acids. V lost 4 bases to trimming and J lost 5 bases; unmatched junction nucleotides: 2. CDR3 in amino acids: CASSLGLAETQYF. CDR3 DNA sequence: TGCGCCAGCAGCCTAGGACTAGCGGAGACCCAGTACTTC.

Only one count was recorded for this clone. Germline and junction disagree at one end, which may indicate a read error. This chain uses TRBV2 with TRBJ2-1; 8 bases are a match to TRBD2. The CDR3 has 11 amino acids. Germline CDR1 reads SNHLY; CDR2 reads FYNNEI. Written as DNA, the CDR3 is TGTGCCAGCAGTTCGAGCGGGAGCCCTCTCTTC. Protein: CASSSSGSPLF.

This clone was counted between two and nine times. The chain employs TRBV7-2 and TRBJ2-1; 9 positions agree with TRBD1. V was clipped by 1 base and J by 3 bases; unmatched bases: 10. CDR1 and CDR2 from the germline V gene are SGHTA and FQGNSA. The CDR3 extends over 18 amino acids. The CDR3 region has the DNA TGTGCCAGCAGCTTAGTATGGTATCGGGGACAGGGCTACAATGAGCAGTTCTTC. Its translation: CASSLVWYRGQGYNEQFF.

The chain has TRBV15 and TRBJ1-2; possible D gene TRBD1, 6 bases. With 4 bases removed from V and 6 bases from J, the gap between germline ends came to 12 bases. Per the germline V gene, CDR1 is LNHNV and CDR2 is YYDKDF (reference sequence). The CDR3 contains 13 residues. CDR3 amino acids: CATSIWGLDGYTF. The CDR3 bases are TGTGCCACCAGCATTTGGGGGCTAGATGGCTACACCTTC.

V usage is TRBV29-1 and J usage is TRBJ2-7; 10 nucleotides line up with TRBD1. The CDR3 runs 12 residues. CDR1 is SQVTM, CDR2 ANQGSEA, per germline. The junction had 5 bases not matched to a gene; V was cut back by 7 bases and J by 5 bases. CDR3 DNA: TGCAGCGCCCTCGGGACAGGGGACGAGCAGTACTTC. This gives the protein CSALGTGDEQYF.

This clone has a single count. V is TRBV7-9 and J is TRBJ2-7; weak D call: TRBD1 (6 bases). The CDR3 loop spans 17 amino acids. Germline V gene data show CDR1 as SEHNR and CDR2 as FQNEAQ (reference sequence). Deletions cut 3 bases from V and 3 bases from J, with 21 bases between. For the CDR3, the DNA is TGTGCCAGCAGCTTTCCACCGGGCAGGGGTAGCCACTACGAGCAGTACTTC. Protein: CASSFPPGRGSHYEQYF.

The V call is TRBV28, the J call TRBJ1-5; 10 positions agree with TRBD1. This CDR3 comprises 21 residues. Germline values: CDR1 MDHEN, CDR2 SYDVKM. The junction had 21 bases not matched to a gene; V was cut back by 6 bases and J by 1 base. The CDR3, as DNA: TGTGCCAGCAGATATACCGACAGGGGGCATGTGCAGAATGAAAGCAATCAGCCCCAGCATTTT. Amino acid sequence: CASRYTDRGHVQNESNQPQHF.

The chain is built from TRBV19 and TRBJ1-2; D not resolved. The germline V gene encodes CDR1 LNHDA and CDR2 SQIVND (reference sequence). The CDR3 has 15 amino acids. V lost 2 bases and J 2 bases, leaving 12 bases between the germline ends. CDR3 in DNA: TGTGCCAGTAGTATACGTGCTACGTCGAACTATGGCTACACCTTC. It codes for CASSIRATSNYGYTF. The entire variable domain, with the rest obtained from reference TRBV19 and TRBJ1-2, is as follows: DGGITQSPKYLFRKEGQNVTLSCEQNLNHDAMYWYRQDPGQGLRLIYYSQIVNDFQKGDIAEGYSVSREKKESFPLTVTSAQKNPTAFYLCASSIRATSNYGYTFGSGTRLTVV.

The V and J genes are TRBV7-2 and TRBJ1-1; D is uncertain. Trimming removed 1 base from V and 4 bases from J, with 7 bases in between. Germline V gene data show CDR1 as SGHTA and CDR2 as FQGNSA. This CDR3 is 13 amino acids long. The CDR3 reads CASSLVTGTEAFF. Written as DNA, the CDR3 is TGTGCCAGCAGCTTAGTAACCGGCACTGAAGCTTTCTTT.

The chain couples TRBV28 to TRBJ2-5, with 8 nucleotides matching TRBD2. The CDR3 is 15 residues long. Germline V gives CDR1 MDHEN, CDR2 SYDVKM. After removal of 4 bases from V and 5 bases from J, the junction contained 9 bases not matched to a gene. The CDR3 coding sequence is TGTGCCAGCAGTTCGGGACTAGTCGGGACCGAGACCCAGTACTTC. Its translation is CASSSGLVGTETQYF.

V gene TRBV9 combines with J gene TRBJ1-2, with 8 bases fitting TRBD1. Germline V CDR1 and CDR2: SGDLS, YYNGEE. This CDR3 spans 14 amino acids. V gave up 7 bases and J gave up 4 bases; unmatched junction bases: 9. Here the CDR3 reads CASGQGAGFYGYTF. The DNA for the CDR3 is TGTGCCAGCGGCCAGGGGGCCGGGTTCTATGGCTACACCTTC.

The CDR3 here is CASSLERDYEQYF. DNA of the CDR3: TGTGCCAGCAGCTTAGAAAGGGACTACGAGCAGTACTTC. The chain couples TRBV7-9 to TRBJ2-5; D remains unclear. The DNA end lines up better with TRBJ2-7; the J call may be wrong. The germline V gene has CDR1 SEHNR and CDR2 FQNEAQ (reference sequence). The CDR3 contains 13 residues.

The CDR3: CAWSFTGGTEAFF. For the CDR3, the DNA is TGTGCCTGGAGTTTTACAGGGGGAACTGAAGCTTTCTTT. V and J are TRBV30 and TRBJ1-1; 8 bases are shared with TRBD1. Germline loops: CDR1 GTSNPN, CDR2 SVGIG (reference sequence). Trimming removed 2 bases from V and 5 bases from J; junction bases left unmatched: 4. This CDR3 contains 13 residues.

The chain couples TRBV5-6 to TRBJ1-2; tentatively, D is TRBD1 (6 bases). CDR1 and CDR2 from the germline V gene are SGHDT and YYEEEE. The CDR3 totals 12 residues. Trimming removed 3 bases from V and 6 bases from J, with 9 bases in between. In DNA form, the CDR3 reads TGTGCCAGCAGCTCCTCAGGGGATGGCTACACCTTC. Translation gives CASSSSGDGYTF.

The rearrangement uses TRBV27 and TRBJ2-7, with 9 bases identical to TRBD2. Germline assignment: CDR1 MNHEY and CDR2 SMNVEV (reference sequence). The CDR3 has 13 residues. V was clipped by 6 bases and J by 3 bases; unmatched bases: 3. Here the CDR3 reads CASRASGIYEQYF. The CDR3 nucleotides read TGTGCCAGCAGGGCTAGCGGGATCTACGAGCAGTACTTC.

The V gene is TRBV28, the J gene TRBJ2-3, with a tentative D call TRBD2 (6 bases). From germline, CDR1 is MDHEN and CDR2 SYDVKM. The CDR3 loop spans 15 amino acids. V shed 1 base and J shed 0 bases, with 8 bases lying between them. CDR3 region: CASSLFGGSTDTQYF. The CDR3 coding sequence is TGTGCCAGCAGTTTATTCGGGGGTAGCACAGATACGCAGTATTTT.

The rearrangement links TRBV5-4 to TRBJ2-7; 13 bases agree with TRBD2. Trimming at V came to 4 bases and at J to 7 bases, leaving 11 bases not matched to a gene. CDR1 is SGHNT, CDR2 YYREEE, per germline (reference sequence). This CDR3 comprises 16 residues. This chain's CDR3 is CASSPGLAGASGEQYF. DNA for the CDR3: TGTGCCAGCAGCCCTGGACTAGCGGGGGCCTCTGGAGAGCAGTACTTC.

This chain connects TRBV7-6 to TRBJ2-3; D uncertain. V was shortened by 1 base and J by 2 bases, with 7 bases between the two germline ends. The CDR3 runs 14 residues. Germline V gives CDR1 SGHVS, CDR2 FNYEAQ. The DNA of the CDR3 is TGTGCCAGCAGCTTAGGCGCCACCACAGATACGCAGTATTTT. This gives the protein CASSLGATTDTQYF.

V gene TRBV30 combines with J gene TRBJ2-2; D might be TRBD1 (6 bases). The CDR3 has 12 amino acids. V was shortened by 7 bases and J by 1 base, with 7 bases between the two germline ends. The germline V gene has CDR1 GTSNPN and CDR2 SVGIG (reference sequence). Here the CDR3 DNA reads TGTGCCTACAGGGAGAACACCGGGGAGCTGTTTTTT. Translated: CAYRENTGELFF.

The V and J genes are TRBV4-1 and TRBJ2-3; possibly TRBD1 for D (5 bases). V shed 1 base and J shed 2 bases, with 7 bases lying between them. Germline CDR1 reads MGHRA; CDR2 reads YSYEKL. The length of the CDR3 is 14 residues. The CDR3 nucleotides read TGCGCCAGCAGCCAAGTCAGGGACACAGATACGCAGTATTTT. Translation: CASSQVRDTDTQYF.